This T cell receptor (beta chain) was recovered during a study of T-cell memory formation after mild COVID-19. In the study overall: In these data, TCR clusters were largely donor specific.

Study-wide results and caveats: SARS-CoV-2 specificity was not confirmed for second-wave clones peaking on day 37.

Points on this clonotype: As yet, its antigen is unknown.

Constant-segment-primed 5'RACE gave TCR alpha and TCR beta cDNA libraries with sample barcodes and UMIs. TCRdb reprocessed the 5' RACE reads via MiXCR and lists one record per CDR3 protein. The table includes under 450,000 distinct CDR3 sequences, roughly 19% detected once. CDR1 LNHNV and CDR2 YYDKDF come from the germline V gene (reference sequence). The CDR3 length is 16 residues. The V and J ends lost 2 bases and 3 bases respectively, with 16 bases between them. The J gene is TRBJ1-2, the V gene TRBV15; D might be TRBD1 (6 bases). The sample taken for sequencing was PBMCs or a T cell subset sorted from them (not recorded which). This TCR came from a man aged 18 to 29 who had mild COVID-19 (a few samples of this study predate the infection). Cell type and time point are not known. In DNA, the CDR3 is TGTGCCACCAGCAGATCCCTCGCGGACAGTTACTATGGCTACACCTTC. This gives the protein CATSRSLADSYYGYTF.